One sample yielded the 14 T cell receptor beta chains listed below, sequenced in a study of T-cell reconstitution after alpha-beta-depleted transplantation in children. For TCRbeta, the library was prepared with unique molecular identifiers. TCRdb processed the PCR reads anew with MiXCR; each CDR3 protein has one entry. This table has around 500,000 distinct CDR3 sequences, under 15% appearing once. The specimen was PBMCs from the stem cell graft donor, collected from the stem cell graft. The receptors were sampled from a human donor who donated a stem cell graft to a child with combined immunodeficiency.

The rearrangement uses TRBV7-8 and TRBJ2-1; possibly TRBD2 for D (6 bases). The CDR3 consists of 14 residues. Germline V CDR1 and CDR2: SGHVS, FQNEAQ. V lost 1 base to trimming and J lost 8 bases, with 12 bases between them. The CDR3 DNA is TGTGCCAGCAGCTTAGACGGGAGTGGCTATGAGCAGTTCTTC. Translating gives CASSLDGSGYEQFF.

The genes are TRBV7-8 and TRBJ1-4, with 9 bases aligning to TRBD1. The CDR3 has 17 amino acids. The germline V gene has CDR1 SGHVS and CDR2 FQNEAQ. Unmatched junction bases numbered 10, after V lost 1 base and J lost 7 bases. The CDR3 is CASSLGLWTGDLEKLFF. DNA for the CDR3: TGTGCCAGCAGCTTAGGGCTCTGGACAGGGGATCTTGAAAAACTGTTTTTT. The full variable domain, rest sourced from reference TRBV7-8 and TRBJ1-4, is GAGVSQSPRYKVAKRGQDVALRCDPISGHVSLFWYQQALGQGPEFLTYFQNEAQLDKSGLPSDRFFAERPEGSVSTLKIQRTQQEDSAVYLCASSLGLWTGDLEKLFFGSGTQLSVL.

Ten or more counts support this clonotype. The rearrangement links TRBV5-1 to TRBJ2-7; D not certain. Germline lookup yields CDR1 SGHRS and CDR2 YFSETQ. This CDR3 spans 14 amino acids. V gave up 0 bases and J gave up 2 bases, with 9 bases separating them. In DNA form, the CDR3 reads TGCGCCAGCAGCTTGGCGCAGGTACCCTACGAGCAGTACTTC. This gives the protein CASSLAQVPYEQYF.

V gene TRBV6-2 or TRBV6-3 combines with J gene TRBJ2-7; D might be TRBD1 (5 bases). The CDR3 spans 15 residues. V shed 6 bases and J shed 0 bases, with 15 bases lying between them. Germline V gene sequence: CDR1 MNHEY, CDR2 SVGEGT. CDR3 in amino acids: CASRLDRANSYEQYF. The CDR3 nucleotides are TGTGCCAGCAGGCTCGACAGAGCCAACTCCTACGAGCAGTACTTC.

This clonotype has a handful of counts. The chain carries TRBV24-1 and TRBJ2-1, with D possibly being TRBD2 (6 bases). This CDR3 comprises 16 residues. Trimming left V 0 bases short and J 10 bases short, with 18 bases between. CDR1 and CDR2 from the germline V gene are KGHDR and SFDVKD. The CDR3 loop reads CATSDLGSGIREEQFF. CDR3 DNA: TGTGCCACCAGTGATTTGGGTAGCGGAATAAGGGAAGAGCAGTTCTTC.

The chain joins TRBV27 to TRBJ2-7, with 9 bases fitting TRBD2. Germline-derived CDR1 and CDR2 are MNHEY and SMNVEV (reference sequence). The CDR3 covers 19 residues. V dropped 4 bases and J dropped 0; count of bases not matched to a gene: 16. CDR3 sequence (DNA): TGTGCCAGCAGTTACTCAGTGCGGGCGGGAGGGTCCAGCTCCTACGAGCAGTACTTC. Amino acid sequence: CASSYSVRAGGSSSYEQYF.

This clonotype was counted between two and nine times. This chain connects TRBV12-3 or TRBV12-4 to TRBJ2-1, with D maybe TRBD1 (6 bases). Trimming stripped 1 base from V and 9 bases from J, with 10 bases between. This CDR3 contains 13 residues. CDR3 bases: TGTGCCAGCAGTTTAGGTTACAGGGCTGAGCAGTTCTTC. Translating it yields CASSLGYRAEQFF.

This clonotype was seen a handful of times. This chain uses TRBV12-3 or TRBV12-4 with TRBJ1-5; D unresolved. The V and J ends lost 6 bases and 5 bases respectively, with 14 bases between them. This CDR3 has 14 residues. CDR3 amino acids: CASSPSRRDQPQHF. The CDR3 bases are TGTGCCAGCAGCCCTAGTAGGCGGGATCAGCCCCAGCATTTT.

In this sample, this clonotype turned up a few times. V usage is TRBV5-5 and J usage is TRBJ1-2; D is uncertain. Trimming shortened V by 1 base and J by 8 bases, and 21 bases separated the two germline ends. Germline V gene lookup returns CDR1 SGHKS and CDR2 YYEKEE (reference sequence). The CDR3 is 16 residues long. The CDR3 protein is CASSLLFVSPVGGYTF. The CDR3 coding sequence is TGTGCCAGCAGCTTGTTATTTGTTTCCCCCGTGGGGGGCTACACCTTC. Full variable domain (remainder filled in from reference TRBV5-5 and TRBJ1-2): DAGVTQSPTHLIKTRGQQVTLRCSPISGHKSVSWYQQVLGQGPQFIFQYYEKEERGRGNFPDRFSARQFPNYSSELNVNALLLGDSALYLCASSLLFVSPVGGYTFGSGTRLTVV.

This clonotype was recorded at least ten times. The chain has TRBV5-5 and TRBJ2-7; 12 nucleotides match TRBD1. Germline V lookup: CDR1 SGHKS, CDR2 YYEKEE (reference sequence). Trimming cost V 6 bases and J 4 bases; bases outside gene matches: 11. This CDR3 is 16 amino acids long. CDR3 DNA: TGTGCCAGCACCTACTGGGGGACAGGGGGCAATTACGAGCAGTACTTC. The encoded protein is CASTYWGTGGNYEQYF.

This clonotype was detected many times. The chain employs TRBV12-3 or TRBV12-4 and TRBJ2-1, with no clear D. V was clipped by 4 bases and J by 7 bases, with 5 bases between them. The CDR3 covers 11 residues. CDR3 sequence reads: CASSSQNEQFF. The CDR3 DNA reads as TGTGCCAGCAGTTCACAGAATGAGCAGTTCTTC.

This clonotype came up many times. This chain links TRBV10-3 with TRBJ2-1, with 8 bases identical to TRBD1. This CDR3 comprises 14 residues. V was pared by 6 bases and J by 9 bases, with 10 bases of the junction left unmatched. CDR1 and CDR2 from the germline V gene are ENHRY and SYGVKD. CDR3 DNA: TGTGCCATCAGATTGACAGGGGATATGAGTGAGCAGTTCTTC. This translates into CAIRLTGDMSEQFF.

This clonotype was seen many times. The J gene is TRBJ2-4, the V gene TRBV12-3 or TRBV12-4; no clear D gene. With 8 bases removed from V and 0 bases from J, the gap between germline ends came to 17 bases. The CDR3 consists of 16 residues. As DNA, the CDR3 is TGTGCCAGCGGCTACTACTCTGGGGTAGCCAAAAACATTCAGTACTTC. Encoded protein: CASGYYSGVAKNIQYF.

This clonotype was detected only a few times. The rearrangement uses TRBV12-3 or TRBV12-4 and TRBJ2-3; D call uncertain. CDR3 length: 13 amino acids. V was clipped by 3 bases and J by 5 bases, with 9 bases between them. The CDR3, as DNA: TGTGCCAGCAGTTTGCCCGTTGGAGATACGCAGTATTTT. This sequence encodes CASSLPVGDTQYF.